The entry below gives a single TCR beta chain sequence along with its context. The germline V gene has CDR1 SGHTA and CDR2 FQGNSA. The CDR3 sequence is 15 residues long. V gave up 5 bases and J gave up 5 bases, with 15 bases separating them. These data come from a study of cytomegalovirus exposure and HLA in healthy donors. In the PCR, 60 Vbeta and 13 Jbeta primers were used. Method: immunoSEQ multiplex PCR; TCRdb's copy keeps in-frame clones and lacks some. The table shows approximately 150,000 clones, with roughly 67% occurring only once. The specimen was PBMCs. This sequence originates from a young woman in good health and CMV-seropositive. The gene calls are TRBV7-2 and TRBJ1-4; D is undetermined. In nucleotides, the CDR3 is TGTGCCAGCAGCCTCCTAAGTCACGAAAATGAAAAACTGTTTTTT. This translates into CASSLLSHENEKLFF.